The 18 T cell receptor beta chains below come from one sample, sequenced in a study of monozygotic twins with cystic fibrosis. Only in-frame clones appear in the TCRdb table, and some are missing; sequencing was by immunoSEQ multiplex PCR. The top ten clones hold roughly 0.85% of a sample with about 32,000 clones, about 92% of them seen once. Sequencing input: blood. The receptors stem from a girl aged 2-10 years with cystic fibrosis.

This chain links TRBV5-6 with TRBJ2-1, with TRBD2 matching 13 bases. The ends lost 4 bases at V and 8 bases at J; junction bases unmatched: 6. CDR1 and CDR2 from the germline V gene are SGHDT and YYEEEE. The CDR3 length is 15 residues. The CDR3 sequence: CASSETSGRADEQFF. The DNA for the CDR3 is TGTGCCAGCAGCGAAACTAGCGGGAGGGCCGATGAGCAGTTCTTC.

The rearrangement joins TRBV2 to TRBJ2-2; TRBD1 agrees at 8 bases. The length of the CDR3 is 14 residues. The V gene's germline CDR1 is SNHLY and CDR2 FYNNEI. V was clipped by 6 bases and J by 4 bases; unmatched bases: 4. The CDR3 DNA sequence: TGTGCCAGCAGGAGGGGACAGGTCACCGGGGAGCTGTTTTTT. As protein: CASRRGQVTGELFF.

This clone has just one count. The chain is built from TRBV7-2 and TRBJ2-1; the match to TRBD1 covers 7 bases. V lost 5 bases to trimming and J lost 5 bases; unmatched junction nucleotides: 6. CDR1 is SGHTA and CDR2 is FQGNSA in the germline V gene. This CDR3 is 14 amino acids long. The CDR3 DNA follows: TGTGCCAGCAGCCGCCCCCAGGGGGACAATGAGCAGTTCTTC. It yields the protein CASSRPQGDNEQFF.

The gene calls are TRBV6-1 and TRBJ2-3, with D maybe TRBD2 (5 bases). The V gene's germline CDR1 is MNHNS and CDR2 SASEGT. The CDR3 runs to 13 residues. V was trimmed by 6 bases and J by 3 bases, leaving 10 bases between them. The CDR3 nucleotides are TGTGCCAGCAGAGGACCGGGGACAGATACGCAGTATTTT. Its protein product is CASRGPGTDTQYF.

The sample holds one count of this clone. The rearrangement links TRBV6-6 to TRBJ1-5; D unclear. CDR3 length equals 13 residues. V lost 6 bases and J lost 4, with 10 bases in between. CDR1 and CDR2 (germline): MNHNY, SVGAGI (reference sequence). The CDR3 sequence is CASRTLLNQPQHF. The CDR3 region has the DNA TGTGCCAGCAGAACACTTTTAAATCAGCCCCAGCATTTT.

J is TRBJ2-7 and V is TRBV6-5; D is uncertain. This CDR3 is built from 13 residues. Germline V gene data show CDR1 as MNHEY and CDR2 as SVGAGI. V was trimmed by 7 bases and J by 0 bases, leaving 10 bases between them. The CDR3 loop reads CASIWAGSYEQYF. The CDR3 DNA follows: TGTGCCAGCATCTGGGCAGGCTCCTACGAGCAGTACTTC.

The V gene is TRBV6-5, the J gene TRBJ2-1; 11 nucleotides align to TRBD1. CDR1 is MNHEY, CDR2 SVGAGI, per germline. The CDR3 length is 15 residues. V shed 0 bases, J shed 6 bases, and the junction held 1 base outside the gene matches. The CDR3 protein is CASSYSGTGGNEQFF. The CDR3 coding sequence is TGTGCCAGCAGTTACTCCGGGACAGGGGGCAATGAGCAGTTCTTC.

This chain links TRBV30 with TRBJ2-7; the D gene is possibly TRBD2 (5 bases). The length of the CDR3 is 13 residues. CDR1 and CDR2 from the germline V gene are GTSNPN and SVGIG (reference sequence). V lost 3 bases, J lost 1 base, and 10 bases lay in between. The CDR3 spells CAWRKSGSYEQYF. The CDR3 DNA reads as TGTGCCTGGAGGAAAAGCGGATCCTACGAGCAGTACTTC.

The rearrangement links TRBV6-1 to TRBJ1-6; 7 bases line up with TRBD1. V lost 9 bases, J lost 7 bases, and 9 bases stayed unmatched. This CDR3 is built from 14 residues. Germline CDR1 reads MNHNS; CDR2 reads SASEGT. The DNA for the CDR3 is TGTGCCAGTAAAGGGGGGGACAGAAATTCACCCCTCCACTTT. Protein: CASKGGDRNSPLHF.

V is TRBV7-9 and J is TRBJ2-6; maybe TRBD2 (7 bases). The CDR3 loop spans 15 amino acids. Trimming stripped 10 bases from V and 3 bases from J, with 16 bases between. Looked up from germline, CDR1 is SEHNR and CDR2 is FQNEAQ (reference sequence). The CDR3 DNA is TGTGCCACCCAGCGCGGGGGCGGTGGGGCCAACGTCCTGACTTTC. It translates to CATQRGGGGANVLTF.

The chain combines TRBV11-2 with TRBJ1-2, with D tentatively TRBD1 (6 bases). CDR1 is SGHAT and CDR2 is FQNNGV in the germline V gene. V lost 5 bases and J 3 bases, leaving 16 bases between the germline ends. The CDR3 runs to 15 residues. CDR3 coding DNA: TGTGCCAGCAGCCTTTCGAGGGGGGGCGACTATGGCTACACCTTC. As protein: CASSLSRGGDYGYTF.

The chain combines TRBV30 with TRBJ1-2; weak D call: TRBD1 (5 bases). Germline assignment: CDR1 GTSNPN and CDR2 SVGIG (reference sequence). CDR3 size: 13 residues. Trimming removed 0 bases from V and 5 bases from J, with 10 bases in between. The CDR3 sequence is CAWSVYAGYGYTF. CDR3 sequence (DNA): TGTGCCTGGAGTGTTTATGCAGGGTATGGCTACACCTTC.

The chain employs TRBV19 and TRBJ2-4, with TRBD2 identical over 9 bases. CDR3 length equals 15 residues. Germline V lookup: CDR1 LNHDA, CDR2 SQIVND (reference sequence). The junction had 1 base not matched to a gene; V was cut back by 4 bases and J by 0 bases. The CDR3 bases are TGTGCCAGTAGTACTAGCGGGGTAGCCAAAAACATTCAGTACTTC. Translated: CASSTSGVAKNIQYF.

This chain joins TRBV18 and TRBJ1-3; D remains ambiguous. CDR1 is KGHSH, CDR2 LQKENI, per germline. The V and J ends lost 3 bases and 0 bases respectively, with 9 bases between them. CDR3 length: 15 amino acids. For the CDR3, the DNA is TGTGCCAGCTCACCGGGCGGCGCCTCTGGAAACACCATATATTTT. It specifies CASSPGGASGNTIYF.

V and J are TRBV28 and TRBJ2-7; 12 bases agree with TRBD1. Germline trimming cut 5 bases from V and 4 bases from J; bases unmatched to any gene: 6. CDR3 length: 15 residues. The germline CDR1 and CDR2 sequences are MDHEN and SYDVKM. Here the CDR3 DNA reads TGTGCCAGCAGTGGAACGGGACAGGGGGCGTACGAGCAGTACTTC. This encodes CASSGTGQGAYEQYF.

The J gene is TRBJ2-1, the V gene TRBV9; 8 nucleotides line up with TRBD1. CDR1 is SGDLS, CDR2 YYNGEE, per germline. The CDR3 length is 15 residues. V lost 2 bases to trimming and J lost 6 bases; unmatched junction nucleotides: 7. In DNA, the CDR3 is TGTGCCAGCAGCGTGTCGCAGGGGGCTAGCAATGAGCAGTTCTTC. Translating gives CASSVSQGASNEQFF.

This clone has just a few counts. The chain is built from TRBV5-1 and TRBJ2-3; 9 bases align to TRBD1. CDR3 length: 14 amino acids. V gave up 4 bases and J gave up 2 bases; unmatched junction bases: 2. Germline CDR1 SGHRS, CDR2 YFSETQ. The CDR3 region is CASSLQGATDTQYF. CDR3 sequence (DNA): TGCGCCAGCAGCCTACAGGGGGCCACAGATACGCAGTATTTT.

The chain uses TRBV7-9 and TRBJ1-4, with a tentative D call TRBD1 (5 bases). The CDR3 is 13 residues long. Germline assignment: CDR1 SEHNR and CDR2 FQNEAQ (reference sequence). The germline V and J ends were trimmed by 6 bases and 8 bases, with 13 bases remaining between them. The CDR3 sequence: CASRTAKGEKLFF. DNA for the CDR3: TGTGCCAGCAGGACAGCTAAGGGGGAAAAACTGTTTTTT.